This is a list of T cell receptor beta chains from one sample in a study of cytomegalovirus exposure and HLA in healthy donors. TCRdb's copy holds only in-frame clones and misses some; the assay was immunoSEQ multiplex PCR. This sample lists roughly 140,000 clones; its ten largest clones have approximately 1%. Input material: PBMCs. All receptors derive from a male donor in good health and CMV-seronegative. Both conserved end residues are trimmed from each CDR3.

v_gene	j_gene	CDR3aa
TRBV28	TRBJ1-5	ASSSGGYSNQPQH
TRBV7-3	TRBJ1-2	ASSLTARRPYGYT
TRBV7-8	TRBJ2-2	ASSLAQATGELF
TRBV20-1	TRBJ2-1	SPLANEQF
TRBV6-1	TRBJ2-7	ASSGFSSYEQY
TRBV4-2	TRBJ1-1	ASSPGGGTAYFTEAF
TRBV19	TRBJ2-5	ASRGTGTGTWTQY
TRBV30	TRBJ2-5	AWSVRLGQETQY
TRBV28	TRBJ2-7	ASSLYLSGTGVRVEQY
TRBV5-1	TRBJ1-6	ASSFDRNSPLH
TRBV7-2	TRBJ2-7	ASSFGNSYEQY
TRBV4-2	TRBJ1-2	ASSQDEQGIYGYT
TRBV29-1	TRBJ2-7	SVETAGPEQY
TRBV18	TRBJ2-7	ASSPPGQGYNEQY
TRBV19	TRBJ1-1	ASSTNDFPEAF
TRBV5-4	TRBJ1-5	ASSLAGTGISNQPQH
TRBV4-3	TRBJ2-2	ASSHLSGGVGGELF
TRBV30	TRBJ2-7	AWSPRRWRLGEQY
TRBV7-3	TRBJ1-2	ASSLVATGKYGYT
TRBV7-2	TRBJ1-5	ASSLMRPGGGQPQH
TRBV13	TRBJ2-5	ASSLGASGGEETQY
TRBV28	TRBJ2-7	ASGTVYEQY
TRBV29-1	TRBJ1-1	SVEDLGGTPLGTEAF
TRBV15	TRBJ1-1	ATSNPGGGAEAF
TRBV4-3	TRBJ1-5	ASSRSWGVLSQPQH
TRBV27	TRBJ2-1	ASSSQSYNEQF
TRBV7-8	TRBJ2-7	ASSTHTNEQY
TRBV10-3	TRBJ2-3	AISGGLVTDTQY
TRBV7-7	TRBJ2-5	ASSRPLRTGEETQY
TRBV6-5	TRBJ1-5	ASSTGGRGQPQH
TRBV14	TRBJ2-6	ASSSGTSARPGANVLT
TRBV6-5	TRBJ2-1	ASSTGSSDNEQF
TRBV19	TRBJ2-3	ATAGGSTDTQY
TRBV6-5	TRBJ1-1	ASSYPGGMDTEAF
TRBV4-2	TRBJ2-7	ASSQGFGRESYEQY
TRBV28	TRBJ1-3	ASSLPSDSISGNTIY
TRBV6-1	TRBJ1-1	ATFREPMNTEAF
TRBV27	TRBJ2-7	ASSSVPEGIAYEQY
TRBV5-1	TRBJ1-1	ASSSGQGGTEAF
TRBV5-1	TRBJ2-5	ASSFSGGGVGETQY
TRBV6-1	TRBJ2-7	ASRLAGPHEQY
TRBV19	TRBJ2-2	ASSKQTNTGELF
TRBV5-4	TRBJ2-3	ASSFGTGATDTQY
TRBV5-6	TRBJ1-3	ASSSSATGTGGNTIY
TRBV7-9	TRBJ1-2	ASTGPGSYT
TRBV29-1	TRBJ2-3	SVGRDTQY
TRBV18	TRBJ2-7	ASSPKQGYEQY
TRBV19	TRBJ1-5	ASESWGDSNQPQH
TRBV9	TRBJ2-7	ASSPTGTSGSYEQY
TRBV9	TRBJ1-5	ASSAGGDYSNQPQH
TRBV20-1	TRBJ2-3	SAPGGTQY
TRBV19	TRBJ2-7	ASSIIRGHSYEQY
TRBV5-1	TRBJ1-3	ASSINLDSGNTIY
TRBV6-5	TRBJ1-1	ASSLPSGPRPTEAF
TRBV28	TRBJ2-7	ASSRPQGYEQY
TRBV11-2	TRBJ1-5	ASSLDGSNQPQH
TRBV5-1	TRBJ2-7	ASSLDRAAGLRQY
TRBV7-2	TRBJ2-3	ASSLVAKNTDTQY
TRBV30	TRBJ1-5	AWSVFTGDNQPQH
TRBV4-3	TRBJ2-7	ASSQEFRGSYEQY